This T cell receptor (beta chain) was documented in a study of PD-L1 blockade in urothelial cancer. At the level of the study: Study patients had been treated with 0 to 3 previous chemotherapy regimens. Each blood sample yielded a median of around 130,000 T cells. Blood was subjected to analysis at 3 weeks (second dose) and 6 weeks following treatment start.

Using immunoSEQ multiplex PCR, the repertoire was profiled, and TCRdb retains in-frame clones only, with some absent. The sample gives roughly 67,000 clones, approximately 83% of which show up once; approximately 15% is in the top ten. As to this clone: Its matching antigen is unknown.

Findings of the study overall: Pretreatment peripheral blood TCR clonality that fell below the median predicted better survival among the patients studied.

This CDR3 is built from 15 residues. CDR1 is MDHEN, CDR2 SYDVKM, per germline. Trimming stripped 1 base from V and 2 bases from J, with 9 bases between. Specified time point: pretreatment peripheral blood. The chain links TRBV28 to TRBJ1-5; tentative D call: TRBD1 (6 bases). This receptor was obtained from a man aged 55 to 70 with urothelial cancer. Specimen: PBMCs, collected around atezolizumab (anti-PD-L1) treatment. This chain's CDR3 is CASSLSGGGNQPQHF. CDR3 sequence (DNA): TGTGCCAGCAGTTTATCGGGGGGCGGCAATCAGCCCCAGCATTTT.